What follows are 23 T cell receptor beta chains derived from one specimen sequenced in a study of blood T cells in healthy people across ages. Using a J-beta primer mix together with a sample-barcoded 5' primer, a second PCR was run for roughly 6 to 11 cycles. Each CDR3 protein gets one entry after TCRdb re-called the 5' RACE reads with MiXCR. The table records 750,000 or so distinct CDR3 sequences, 20% to 25% of them present only once. This same sample was also taken into another study, of T cells of mothers and their children.

Sequencing was done on a sample of blood. These receptor sequences come from a boy aged 5-17 years in good health.

The chain uses TRBV19 and TRBJ2-1, with 12 positions matching TRBD2. Trimming took 5 bases from V and 13 from J; bases not matched to a gene: 12. This CDR3 has 15 residues. Germline V CDR1 and CDR2: LNHDA, SQIVND (reference sequence). The CDR3 nucleotides read TGTGCCAGTAGTCCTTCTAGCGGGAGGGCCGTGAATCAGTTCTTC. This translates into CASSPSSGRAVNQFF.

This clonotype was observed a single time. In DNA, the CDR3 is TGCAGTGCTAGGGGATTCACTAGCGACCGGTACAATGAGCAGTTCTTC. Translated, it gives CSARGFTSDRYNEQFF. V and J are TRBV20-1 and TRBJ2-1, with TRBD2 matching 7 bases. This CDR3 comprises 16 residues. The germline CDR1 and CDR2 sequences are DFQATT and SNEGSKA (reference sequence). V lost 3 bases and J lost 4; bases outside the gene matches: 12.

In its sample, this clonotype was seen a few times. The V gene is TRBV7-9, the J gene TRBJ1-5; no reliable D call. Deletions cut 2 bases from V and 3 bases from J, with 11 bases between. From germline, CDR1 is SEHNR and CDR2 FQNEAQ (reference sequence). This CDR3 is built from 15 residues. This CDR3 reads CASSLYAGPNQPQHF. The CDR3 DNA reads TGTGCCAGCAGCTTATACGCGGGCCCCAATCAGCCCCAGCATTTT.

The sample holds a few counts of this clonotype. The V gene is TRBV29-1, the J gene TRBJ2-1, with 7 bases lining up with TRBD2. V lost 8 bases to trimming and J lost 5 bases; unmatched junction nucleotides: 12. This CDR3 region has 14 residues. CDR1 and CDR2 (germline): SQVTM, ANQGSEA. The CDR3 spells CSTSLSGTDNEQFF. The CDR3, as DNA: TGCAGCACCTCTTTGAGCGGGACGGACAATGAGCAGTTCTTC.

This chain uses TRBV6-1 with TRBJ2-1; 12 bases are a match to TRBD2. The CDR3 consists of 15 residues. Germline CDR1 MNHNS, CDR2 SASEGT. The trim removed 4 bases at V and 8 bases at J, leaving 6 bases unmatched. DNA for the CDR3: TGTGCCAGCAGTGCCCTAGCGGGAGGGCCGGATGAGCAGTTCTTC. Its protein is CASSALAGGPDEQFF.

This chain links TRBV12-3 or TRBV12-4 with TRBJ2-5; D is possibly TRBD1 (6 bases). The CDR3 spans 19 residues. The V end lost 3 bases, the J end lost 1 base, and 24 bases lay between the germline ends. CDR3 nucleotide sequence: TGTGCCAGCAGTTTCTCGGGGTTTGGGGGCCGCCTAGGCCAAGAGACCCAGTACTTC. Its translation is CASSFSGFGGRLGQETQYF.

This chain joins TRBV28 and TRBJ2-5; 7 bases map to TRBD2. TRBJ2-7 explains the end of the DNA better; the J call may be wrong. This CDR3 is built from 16 residues. Per germline, CDR1 MDHEN and CDR2 SYDVKM. The CDR3 DNA reads as TGTGCCAGCAGTTTAAGTGGGAGGGACCTCTCCTACGAGCAGTACTTC. This sequence encodes CASSLSGRDLSYEQYF.

This clonotype showed up just a few times. This chain connects TRBV2 to TRBJ2-5; D perhaps matches TRBD2 (6 bases). The CDR3 covers 12 residues. From germline, CDR1 is SNHLY and CDR2 FYNNEI. V lost 7 bases to trimming and J lost 5 bases, with 11 bases between them. The DNA for the CDR3 is TGTGCCAGCACGGGGGAGAGTGAGACCCAGTACTTC. Its translation: CASTGESETQYF.

This clonotype was detected a few times. This chain joins TRBV10-3 and TRBJ2-4, with D possibly being TRBD1 or TRBD2 (6 bases each). This CDR3 is built from 15 residues. V was clipped by 8 bases and J by 0 bases, with 14 bases between them. Germline V gene sequence: CDR1 ENHRY, CDR2 SYGVKD. The CDR3 spells CAIQGTDLAKNIQYF. The CDR3 region has the DNA TGTGCCATCCAGGGGACTGACCTAGCCAAAAACATTCAGTACTTC.

The chain combines TRBV20-1 with TRBJ1-4; D gene ambiguous. Trimming removed 6 bases at V and 3 bases at J, with 5 bases between. This CDR3 is built from 11 residues. CDR1 and CDR2 (germline): DFQATT, SNEGSKA (reference sequence). The CDR3 DNA sequence: TGCAGTGCCGGGTCTAATGAAAAACTGTTTTTT. It specifies CSAGSNEKLFF.

This clonotype appeared a few times. Lacking the conserved final phenylalanine or tryptophan, this CDR3 likely reflects a read error. The chain combines TRBV6-5 with TRBJ2-3; no firm D call. This CDR3 spans 17 amino acids. V was cut by 0 bases and J by 6 bases, with 19 bases left in between. Germline values: CDR1 MNHEY, CDR2 SVGAGI. The CDR3 DNA is TGTGCCAGCAGTTACTCGTCGGACCCCCTCTCTAGGGATACGCAGTATCTT. Residues: CASSYSSDPLSRDTQYL.

This clonotype was seen only a few times. V gene TRBV3-1 combines with J gene TRBJ2-5, with 9 bases identical to TRBD1. V shed 2 bases and J 4 bases; nucleotides not matched to a gene: 8. This CDR3 contains 16 residues. Germline-derived CDR1 and CDR2 are LGHDT and YNNKEL (reference sequence). CDR3 protein: CASSQTGTGSRETQYF. The CDR3 nucleotides read TGTGCCAGCAGCCAAACCGGGACAGGGTCCAGAGAGACCCAGTACTTC.

The chain couples TRBV29-1 to TRBJ2-7; D gene ambiguous. The V and J ends lost 4 bases and 3 bases respectively, with 13 bases between them. The CDR3 is 13 amino acids. Germline V lookup: CDR1 SQVTM, CDR2 ANQGSEA. CDR3 nucleotide sequence: TGCAGCGTTGTGTCCGGTGCAAACTACGAGCAGTACTTC. Translated, it gives CSVVSGANYEQYF.

The V gene is TRBV29-1, the J gene TRBJ1-4; D is undetermined. V was cut by 4 bases and J by 0 bases, with 12 bases left in between. Germline-derived CDR1 and CDR2 are SQVTM and ANQGSEA. The CDR3 is made up of 15 amino acids. CDR3 bases: TGCAGCGTTGTCGGGTTCGGTGCAACTAATGAAAAACTGTTTTTT. Its protein is CSVVGFGATNEKLFF. Complete variable domain (other parts from reference TRBV29-1 and TRBJ1-4): SAVISQKPSRDICQRGTSLTIQCQVDSQVTMMFWYRQQPGQSLTLIATANQGSEATYESGFVIDKFPISRPNLTFSTLTVSNMSPEDSSIYLCSVVGFGATNEKLFFGSGTQLSVL.

This chain uses TRBV5-1 with TRBJ1-4; 7 bases map to TRBD1. Germline trimming cut 5 bases from V and 8 bases from J; bases unmatched to any gene: 9. The germline V gene encodes CDR1 SGHRS and CDR2 YFSETQ. CDR3 size: 14 residues. The chain's CDR3 is CASRPGGREEKLFF. The CDR3 nucleotides read TGCGCCAGCAGACCAGGGGGGAGGGAAGAAAAACTGTTTTTT.

This clonotype was counted a few times. V usage is TRBV28 and J usage is TRBJ1-4; a weak D match, TRBD1 (6 bases). V gave up 8 bases and J gave up 5 bases, with 12 bases separating them. Germline CDR1 MDHEN, CDR2 SYDVKM. The length of the CDR3 is 13 residues. CDR3 loop: CASWGQVNEKLFF. For the CDR3, the DNA is TGTGCCAGCTGGGGGCAGGTGAATGAAAAACTGTTTTTT.

The chain joins TRBV4-1 to TRBJ2-6; D might be TRBD1 (5 bases). CDR1 and CDR2 from the germline V gene are MGHRA and YSYEKL. The CDR3 sequence is 15 residues long. V lost 5 bases and J lost 0, with 8 bases in between. The CDR3 DNA reads as TGCGCCAGCAGCGACAGTTACTCTGGGGCCAACGTCCTGACTTTC. Translation: CASSDSYSGANVLTF.

Details on this clonotype: One junction end does not reproduce the germline sequence, and a read error may be involved. The chain joins TRBV7-9 to TRBJ1-2; possible D gene TRBD1, 6 bases. Germline-derived CDR1 and CDR2 are SEHNR and FQNEAQ (reference sequence). The CDR3 has 16 residues. CDR3 protein: CAGSSSKGQSLFGYTF. The CDR3 DNA reads as TGTGCCGGCAGCTCGAGTAAAGGACAGTCCCTGTTTGGCTACACCTTC.

The table lists this clonotype with a few counts. The chain is built from TRBV6-6 and TRBJ2-3; possible D gene TRBD1, 6 bases. Germline V gives CDR1 MNHNY, CDR2 SVGAGI (reference sequence). This CDR3 region has 15 residues. The V end lost 9 bases, the J end lost 5 bases, and 21 bases lay between the germline ends. The CDR3 bases are TGTGCCAGTCTGACATCCCTGGGGGCGGGAGATACGCAGTATTTT. This encodes CASLTSLGAGDTQYF.

This clonotype was counted a few times. The gene calls are TRBV10-3 and TRBJ2-5; TRBD1 agrees at 7 bases. Germline values: CDR1 ENHRY, CDR2 SYGVKD. CDR3 length equals 13 residues. V gave up 4 bases and J gave up 1 base; unmatched junction bases: 0. The CDR3 here is CAISGDSQETQYF. DNA of the CDR3: TGTGCCATCAGTGGGGACAGCCAAGAGACCCAGTACTTC.

This clonotype has just a few counts. The chain recombines TRBV28 with TRBJ2-7, with TRBD1 matching over 7 bases. Germline loops: CDR1 MDHEN, CDR2 SYDVKM. The junction had 5 bases not matched to a gene; V was cut back by 9 bases and J by 3 bases. This CDR3 is built from 12 residues. The CDR3: CASTTGSYEQYF. CDR3 coding DNA: TGTGCCAGTACGACAGGGAGCTACGAGCAGTACTTC.

In its sample, this clonotype was seen a few times. CDR3 sequence reads: CSARDRGRHEQYF. CDR3 sequence (DNA): TGCAGTGCTAGAGATCGCGGGAGGCACGAGCAGTACTTC. This sequence joins TRBV20-1 and TRBJ2-5; 8 bases agree with TRBD2. The J call may be faulty, since TRBJ2-7 better matches the DNA end. This CDR3 is built from 13 residues. Germline CDR1 reads DFQATT; CDR2 reads SNEGSKA (reference sequence).

CDR3: CASSQDSNGETQYF. The CDR3 DNA is TGTGCCAGCAGCCAGGACAGCAATGGGGAGACCCAGTACTTC. The chain employs TRBV3-1 and TRBJ2-5, with a weak D call TRBD1 (6 bases). The germline CDR1 and CDR2 sequences are LGHDT and YNNKEL (reference sequence). This CDR3 is built from 14 residues. V was clipped by 3 bases and J by 5 bases, with 13 bases between them.